This T cell receptor beta chain was obtained from a study of blood T cell repertoires in COVID-19. Study details: COVID-19 samples collected from the United States, Italy and Spain covered acute and convalescent phases. The analysed material was cDNA or gDNA that came from T cells, B-cell-depleted T cells, or PBMCs.

In the original analysis: It was from reference gene primer amplification that nucleated cell counts were estimated. The method was immunoSEQ multiplex PCR; TCRdb's version includes in-frame clones alone and lacks a portion of them. For V, J and clone size, that table is used; D and trimming come from the DNA. The table shows approximately 220,000 clones, with over 70% occurring only once. Trimming cost V 7 bases and J 12 bases, with 19 bases left between them. Germline lookup yields CDR1 SNHLY and CDR2 FYNNEI. The CDR3 length is 13 residues. The source material was peripheral blood. The J gene is TRBJ2-1, the V gene TRBV2; a possible D gene is TRBD2 (5 bases). This TCR was recovered from a woman older than 75 with acute or convalescent COVID-19. The DNA for the CDR3 is TGTGCCAGCACCGCAGGAGAAAGTCGGGGGCAGTTCTTC. It is translated as CASTAGESRGQFF. The whole variable domain, filled in from reference TRBV2 and TRBJ2-1, reads EPEVTQTPSHQVTQMGQEVILRCVPISNHLYFYWYRQILGQKVEFLVSFYNNEISEKSEIFDDQFSVERPDGSNFTLKIRSTKLEDSAMYFCASTAGESRGQFFGPGTRLTVL.